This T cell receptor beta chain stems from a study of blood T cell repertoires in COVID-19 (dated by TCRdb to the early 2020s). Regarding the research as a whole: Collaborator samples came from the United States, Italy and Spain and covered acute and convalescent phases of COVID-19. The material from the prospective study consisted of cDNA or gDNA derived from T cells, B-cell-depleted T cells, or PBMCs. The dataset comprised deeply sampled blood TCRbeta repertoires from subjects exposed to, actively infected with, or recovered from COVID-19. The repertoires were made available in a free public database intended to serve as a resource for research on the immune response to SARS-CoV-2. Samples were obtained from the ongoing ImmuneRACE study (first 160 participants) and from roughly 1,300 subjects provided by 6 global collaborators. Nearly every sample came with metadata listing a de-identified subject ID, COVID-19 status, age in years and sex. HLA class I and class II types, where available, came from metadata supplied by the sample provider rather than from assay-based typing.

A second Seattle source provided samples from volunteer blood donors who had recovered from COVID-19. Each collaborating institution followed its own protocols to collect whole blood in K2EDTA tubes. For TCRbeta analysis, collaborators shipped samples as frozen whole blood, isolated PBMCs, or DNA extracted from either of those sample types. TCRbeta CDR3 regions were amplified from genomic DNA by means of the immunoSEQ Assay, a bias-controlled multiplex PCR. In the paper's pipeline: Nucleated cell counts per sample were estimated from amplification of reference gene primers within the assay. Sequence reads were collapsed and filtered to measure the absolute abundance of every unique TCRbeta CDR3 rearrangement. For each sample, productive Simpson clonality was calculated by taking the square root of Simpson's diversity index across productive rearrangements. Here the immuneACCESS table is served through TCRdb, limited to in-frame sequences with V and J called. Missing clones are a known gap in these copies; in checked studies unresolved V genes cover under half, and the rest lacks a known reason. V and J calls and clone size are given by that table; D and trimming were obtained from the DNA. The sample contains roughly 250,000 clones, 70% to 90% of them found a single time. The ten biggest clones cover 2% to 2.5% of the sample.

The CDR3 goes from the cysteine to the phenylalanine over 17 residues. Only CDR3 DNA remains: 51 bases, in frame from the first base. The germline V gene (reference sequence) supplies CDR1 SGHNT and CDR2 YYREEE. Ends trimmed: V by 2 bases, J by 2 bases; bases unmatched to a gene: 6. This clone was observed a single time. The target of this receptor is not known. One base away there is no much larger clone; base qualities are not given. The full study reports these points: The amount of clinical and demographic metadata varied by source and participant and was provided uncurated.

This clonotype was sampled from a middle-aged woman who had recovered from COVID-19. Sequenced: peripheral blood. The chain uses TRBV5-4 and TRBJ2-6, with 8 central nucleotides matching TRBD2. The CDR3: CASSLPLAGTGANVLTF. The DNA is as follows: TGTGCCAGCAGCTTACCATTAGCGGGAACTGGGGCCAACGTCCTGACTTTC. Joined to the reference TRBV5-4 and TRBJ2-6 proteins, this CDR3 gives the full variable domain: ETGVTQSPTHLIKTRGQQVTLRCSSQSGHNTVSWYQQALGQGPQFIFQYYREEENGRGNFPPRFSGLQFPNYSSELNVNALELDDSALYLCASSLPLAGTGANVLTFGAGSRLTVL.